The 16 T cell receptor beta chains below were found in one sample sequenced in a study of blood T cell repertoires in COVID-19. Data came from immunoSEQ multiplex PCR; TCRdb stores just in-frame clones and leaves some out. Of more than 200,000 clones in the sample, roughly 80% are singletons; the top ten hold around 4.4%. Input material: peripheral blood. These receptor sequences come from a man aged 50 to 60 with active or convalescent COVID-19.

The V call is TRBV21-1, the J call TRBJ1-6; TRBD1, the D gene given by the table, was not confirmed from the DNA. TRBV21-1 is marked as a pseudogene. This CDR3 spans 14 amino acids. The CDR3 DNA follows: TGTGCCAGAGAGAGACAGGGAAACAATTCACCCCTCCACTTT. This codes for CARERQGNNSPLHF.

The chain carries TRBV19 and TRBJ2-5; TRBD2 matches at 7 bases. V lost 9 bases and J lost 5; bases outside the gene matches: 9. CDR1 and CDR2 from the germline V gene are LNHDA and SQIVND (reference sequence). This CDR3 contains 13 residues. CDR3 sequence (DNA): TGTGCCAGCCGCGGGGGAAAAAGGGAGACCCAGTACTTC. Its translation: CASRGGKRETQYF.

This clone was seen a handful of times. The rearrangement uses TRBV7-3 and TRBJ2-2, with D possibly matching TRBD1 (5 bases). The germline CDR1 and CDR2 sequences are SGHTA and FQGTGA. V lost 5 bases and J 4 bases, leaving 11 bases between the germline ends. This CDR3 has 14 residues. The CDR3 region has the DNA TGTGCCAGCAGCCGGTACCAGGGCACCGGGGAGCTGTTTTTT. Its translation: CASSRYQGTGELFF.

The rearrangement joins TRBV7-2 to TRBJ1-6, with unresolved D. V shed 1 base and J shed 9 bases, with 13 bases lying between them. The CDR3 contains 15 residues. Germline-derived CDR1 and CDR2 are SGHTA and FQGNSA. The CDR3 sequence is CASSLGSVVVSPLHF. The DNA of the CDR3 is TGTGCCAGCAGCTTAGGTTCGGTAGTGGTTTCACCCCTCCACTTT. The entire variable domain, with the rest obtained from reference TRBV7-2 and TRBJ1-6, is as follows: GAGVSQSPSNKVTEKGKDVELRCDPISGHTALYWYRQSLGQGLEFLIYFQGNSAPDKSGLPSDRFSAERTGGSVSTLTIQRTQQEDSAVYLCASSLGSVVVSPLHFGNGTRLTVT.

This clone came up once. This chain's CDR3 is CASSQDRGSPLHF. In DNA form, the CDR3 reads TGTGCCAGCAGTCAGGACAGAGGGTCACCCCTCCACTTT. The rearrangement links TRBV6-5 to TRBJ1-6; the D gene is possibly TRBD1 (6 bases). With 5 bases removed from V and 10 bases from J, the gap between germline ends came to 12 bases. This CDR3 has 13 amino acids. Looked up from germline, CDR1 is MNHEY and CDR2 is SVGAGI.

This rearrangement joins TRBV7-8 to TRBJ2-3; TRBD2 aligns across 10 bases. This CDR3 is built from 15 residues. Germline trimming cut 2 bases from V and 1 base from J; bases unmatched to any gene: 0. Germline CDR1 reads SGHVS; CDR2 reads FQNEAQ. CDR3 sequence reads: CASSLLAGGTDTQYF. The CDR3 bases are TGTGCCAGCAGCTTACTAGCGGGGGGCACAGATACGCAGTATTTT.

The chain combines TRBV18 with TRBJ1-1, with 9 bases aligning to TRBD1. CDR3 length equals 15 residues. The junction had 8 bases not matched to a gene; V was cut back by 4 bases and J by 5 bases. Per the germline V gene, CDR1 is KGHSH and CDR2 is LQKENI. In DNA, the CDR3 is TGTGCCAGCTCACTTAAGGGGACAGGGCCTACTGAAGCTTTCTTT. It is translated as CASSLKGTGPTEAFF. The complete variable domain, with remaining parts taken from reference TRBV18 and TRBJ1-1, reads NAGVMQNPRHLVRRRGQEARLRCSPMKGHSHVYWYRQLPEEGLKFMVYLQKENIIDESGMPKERFSAEFPKEGPSILRIQQVVRGDSAAYFCASSLKGTGPTEAFFGQGTRLTVV.

This rearrangement joins TRBV7-7 to TRBJ2-2; 12 bases match TRBD2. This CDR3 comprises 17 residues. Germline V lookup: CDR1 SSHAT, CDR2 FNYEAQ (reference sequence). The trim removed 5 bases at V and 0 bases at J, leaving 4 bases unmatched. CDR3 sequence (DNA): TGTGCCAGCAGCAAACTAGCGGGGGGATCGAACACCGGGGAGCTGTTTTTT. Amino acids: CASSKLAGGSNTGELFF.

The chain couples TRBV28 to TRBJ2-7; 11 nucleotides match TRBD2. The V segment lost 4 bases and the J segment 5 bases; nucleotides outside the gene matches: 7. The V gene's germline CDR1 is MDHEN and CDR2 SYDVKM. This CDR3 spans 15 amino acids. The CDR3 DNA sequence: TGTGCCAGCAGTTCGATCGGACTAGCGGGCGACGAGCAGTACTTC. It is translated as CASSSIGLAGDEQYF.

This chain joins TRBV7-8 and TRBJ2-1, with a possible D match to TRBD1 (6 bases). V shed 1 base and J shed 8 bases, with 18 bases lying between them. This CDR3 is 16 amino acids long. Per germline, CDR1 SGHVS and CDR2 FQNEAQ. The CDR3 spells CASSLVGGGLSHEQFF. The CDR3 region has the DNA TGTGCCAGCAGCTTAGTAGGTGGGGGCCTCTCCCATGAGCAGTTCTTC.

The V call is TRBV6-6, the J call TRBJ2-7; tentative D call: TRBD1 (5 bases). The CDR3 is made up of 14 amino acids. The V gene's germline CDR1 is MNHNY and CDR2 SVGAGI (reference sequence). Trimming pared 0 bases from V and 3 bases from J, leaving 9 bases between. The CDR3 loop is CASSYSVGHYEQYF. In DNA, the CDR3 is TGTGCCAGCAGTTACTCGGTGGGGCACTACGAGCAGTACTTC.

The chain couples TRBV7-3 to TRBJ2-3; 8 bases are shared with TRBD2. This CDR3 is 15 amino acids long. CDR1 and CDR2 from the germline V gene are SGHTA and FQGTGA. J lost 0 bases, V lost 5 bases, and 4 bases had no gene match. DNA of the CDR3: TGTGCCAGCAGCCGGGCGGGGGGTAGCACAGATACGCAGTATTTT. Residues: CASSRAGGSTDTQYF.

The rearrangement joins TRBV7-9 to TRBJ1-3, with a possible D match to TRBD1 (6 bases). This CDR3 comprises 16 residues. Germline values: CDR1 SEHNR, CDR2 FQNEAQ (reference sequence). The V end lost 5 bases, the J end lost 3 bases, and 17 bases lay between the germline ends. As DNA, the CDR3 is TGTGCCAGCAGCCGGGGGGACGGCAGGGGTGGAAACACCATATATTTT. It translates to CASSRGDGRGGNTIYF.

The chain is built from TRBV6-5 and TRBJ1-1, with 11 bases that match TRBD1. The V segment lost 11 bases and the J segment 1 base; nucleotides outside the gene matches: 9. The CDR3 runs 15 residues. CDR1 and CDR2 (germline): MNHEY, SVGAGI. CDR3 nucleotide sequence: TGTGCCGGACAGGACAGGGGGCATGAGAACACTGAAGCTTTCTTT. Translated: CAGQDRGHENTEAFF.

The chain couples TRBV24-1 to TRBJ2-2; D gene ambiguous. The CDR3 extends over 15 amino acids. Per germline, CDR1 KGHDR and CDR2 SFDVKD. V was clipped by 3 bases and J by 6 bases, with 13 bases between them. The CDR3 bases are TGTGCCACCAGTGATCCCCCCGGCGGCCCCGGGGAGCTGTTTTTT. It yields the protein CATSDPPGGPGELFF.

The chain links TRBV4-2 to TRBJ2-5; the match to TRBD2 covers 12 bases. The CDR3 runs 16 residues. Per germline, CDR1 LGHNA and CDR2 YNFKEQ. V trimming: 1 base; J trimming: 5 bases; junction bases outside the gene matches: 5. CDR3: CASSQVTSGGGETQYF. The CDR3, as DNA: TGTGCCAGCAGCCAAGTGACTAGCGGGGGCGGGGAGACCCAGTACTTC.